Presented here are 19 T cell receptor beta chains from one specimen sequenced in a study of blood T cell repertoires in COVID-19. Assay: immunoSEQ multiplex PCR; the TCRdb copy retains only in-frame clones and omits some. The repertoire consists of about 160,000 clones, with roughly 78% occurring once and the leading ten covering approximately 14%. The sample was peripheral blood. The receptors here all came from a human donor with acute or convalescent COVID-19. The donor label of this sample is uncertain.

The genes are TRBV10-3 and TRBJ1-2; 9 positions match TRBD1. Unmatched junction bases numbered 7, after V lost 0 bases and J lost 8 bases. From germline, CDR1 is ENHRY and CDR2 SYGVKD. The CDR3 has 15 amino acids. The CDR3 bases are TGTGCCATCAGTGAGTCTACGGGACAGGGAAAAGGCTACACCTTC. It is translated as CAISESTGQGKGYTF.

The chain links TRBV2 to TRBJ1-4, with D possibly being TRBD1 (6 bases). Per germline, CDR1 SNHLY and CDR2 FYNNEI. This CDR3 region has 15 residues. V was pared by 6 bases and J by 4 bases, with 15 bases between. This CDR3 reads CASRKGGLINEKLFF. In DNA, the CDR3 is TGTGCCAGCAGAAAGGGGGGGCTTATTAATGAAAAACTGTTTTTT.

The J gene is TRBJ1-5, the V gene TRBV6-5, with D perhaps TRBD1 (5 bases). With 8 bases removed from V and 4 bases from J, the gap between germline ends came to 18 bases. The CDR3 is 15 amino acids. Germline loops: CDR1 MNHEY, CDR2 SVGAGI. CDR3 nucleotide sequence: TGTGCCAGCGCAAGACGTCGGGACTCGAATCAGCCCCAGCATTTT. Amino acids: CASARRRDSNQPQHF.

CDR3 DNA: TGTGCCAGCTCATGGGGCGGGAACACTGAAGCTTTCTTT. Translation gives CASSWGGNTEAFF. V and J are TRBV6-5 and TRBJ1-1; a possible D gene is TRBD1 (5 bases). Germline loops: CDR1 MNHEY, CDR2 SVGAGI. This CDR3 is built from 13 residues. The germline V and J ends were trimmed by 8 bases and 1 base, with 11 bases remaining between them.

The chain joins TRBV7-8 to TRBJ1-1; 10 nucleotides align to TRBD1. V trimming: 5 bases; J trimming: 1 base; junction bases outside the gene matches: 10. The germline gives CDR1 SGHVS, CDR2 FQNEAQ. The CDR3 is 17 residues long. The CDR3 spells CASSPGQGTSSNTEAFF. The DNA of the CDR3 is TGTGCCAGCAGCCCGGGACAGGGGACTTCATCGAACACTGAAGCTTTCTTT.

This clone was observed a handful of times. This chain links TRBV19 with TRBJ2-7, with 11 bases matching TRBD1. The germline gives CDR1 LNHDA, CDR2 SQIVND (reference sequence). The CDR3 length is 14 residues. The V segment lost 6 bases and the J segment 2 bases; nucleotides outside the gene matches: 3. The CDR3 DNA sequence: TGTGCCAGTAGAACGGGACAGGGGGCCTACGAGCAGTACTTC. Amino acid sequence: CASRTGQGAYEQYF.

The sample holds one count of this clone. This chain connects TRBV16 to TRBJ1-1; D not certain. V gave up 2 bases and J gave up 7 bases, with 11 bases separating them. The CDR3 totals 13 residues. Per the germline V gene, CDR1 is KGHSY and CDR2 is FQNENV. As DNA, the CDR3 is TGTGCCAGCAGCCAAGAGCGAGAGGGTGAAGCTTTCTTT. It specifies CASSQEREGEAFF. Filled out from reference TRBV16 and TRBJ1-1, the complete variable domain reads GEEVAQTPKHLVRGEGQKAKLYCAPIKGHSYVFWYQQVLKNEFKFLISFQNENVFDETGMPKERFSAKCLPNSPCSLEIQATKLEDSAVYFCASSQEREGEAFFGQGTRLTVV.

The chain recombines TRBV5-1 with TRBJ2-7, with 7 bases that match TRBD1. The germline gives CDR1 SGHRS, CDR2 YFSETQ. Trimming cost V 4 bases and J 2 bases; bases outside gene matches: 12. This CDR3 contains 16 residues. The CDR3: CASSVDMGTVTYEQYF. The CDR3 nucleotides read TGCGCCAGCAGCGTGGACATGGGGACAGTAACCTACGAGCAGTACTTC. The full variable domain, in which reference TRBV5-1 and TRBJ2-7 provide the parts outside the CDR3, is KAGVTQTPRYLIKTRGQQVTLSCSPISGHRSVSWYQQTPGQGLQFLFEYFSETQRNKGNFPGRFSGRQFSNSRSEMNVSTLELGDSALYLCASSVDMGTVTYEQYFGPGTRLTVT.

This clone has a handful of counts. CDR3 DNA: TGTGCCAGCAGTGAAACAGGGATCTACGGGTACCAAGAGACCCAGTACTTC. This translates into CASSETGIYGYQETQYF. V is TRBV6-1 and J is TRBJ2-5; D is possibly TRBD1 (6 bases). The CDR3 loop spans 17 amino acids. The V and J ends lost 2 bases and 0 bases respectively, with 16 bases between them. CDR1 and CDR2 from the germline V gene are MNHNS and SASEGT.

The chain has TRBV5-1 and TRBJ2-2, with TRBD1 matching over 9 bases. Looked up from germline, CDR1 is SGHRS and CDR2 is YFSETQ. The ends lost 4 bases at V and 4 bases at J; junction bases unmatched: 8. This CDR3 is 16 amino acids long. CDR3 sequence: CASSRTGTGRTGELFF. DNA of the CDR3: TGCGCCAGCAGCCGAACCGGGACAGGGCGCACCGGGGAGCTGTTTTTT.

As for this clone: One end of the junction fails to match germline, which may point to a read error. This chain uses TRBV7-2 with TRBJ1-3; D gene ambiguous. The CDR3 loop spans 14 amino acids. Germline loops: CDR1 SGHTA, CDR2 FQGNSA. CDR3: CASSLVGIGDTIYF. The CDR3 nucleotides read TGTGCCAGCAGCTTAGTGGGTATTGGAGACACCATATATTTT.

The chain combines TRBV19 with TRBJ2-1; 9 nucleotides match TRBD2. The CDR3 contains 14 residues. V dropped 5 bases and J dropped 7; count of bases not matched to a gene: 6. Germline assignment: CDR1 LNHDA and CDR2 SQIVND (reference sequence). The CDR3 coding sequence is TGTGCCAGTAGTTTAGCTAGCGGGGTGAATGAGCAGTTCTTC. This sequence encodes CASSLASGVNEQFF. The entire variable domain, with the rest obtained from reference TRBV19 and TRBJ2-1, is as follows: DGGITQSPKYLFRKEGQNVTLSCEQNLNHDAMYWYRQDPGQGLRLIYYSQIVNDFQKGDIAEGYSVSREKKESFPLTVTSAQKNPTAFYLCASSLASGVNEQFFGPGTRLTVL.

V and J are TRBV5-1 and TRBJ1-1, with TRBD1 matching over 7 bases. V shed 1 base and J 0 bases; nucleotides not matched to a gene: 3. This CDR3 comprises 15 residues. CDR1 and CDR2 (germline): SGHRS, YFSETQ. The CDR3 loop reads CASSLSGQLNTEAFF. For the CDR3, the DNA is TGCGCCAGCAGCTTGTCGGGACAGTTGAACACTGAAGCTTTCTTT.

The chain uses TRBV5-6 and TRBJ2-7; D perhaps matches TRBD1 (5 bases). This CDR3 comprises 13 residues. Germline assignment: CDR1 SGHDT and CDR2 YYEEEE. V was cut by 1 base and J by 5 bases, with 10 bases left in between. CDR3 nucleotides: TGTGCCAGCAGCTTGAGGGGAAGGGACGAGCAGTACTTC. Translated: CASSLRGRDEQYF. Combining the CDR3 with reference TRBV5-6 and TRBJ2-7 gives the whole variable domain DAGVTQSPTHLIKTRGQQVTLRCSPKSGHDTVSWYQQALGQGPQFIFQYYEEEERQRGNFPDRFSGHQFPNYSSELNVNALLLGDSALYLCASSLRGRDEQYFGPGTRLTVT.

The V and J genes are TRBV4-1 and TRBJ2-2; D not resolved. The V gene's germline CDR1 is MGHRA and CDR2 YSYEKL. V was shortened by 7 bases and J by 1 base, with 10 bases between the two germline ends. This CDR3 has 14 residues. The CDR3 loop reads CASTRLENTGELFF. In nucleotides, the CDR3 is TGCGCCAGCACCCGACTGGAGAACACCGGGGAGCTGTTTTTT.

The J gene is TRBJ1-2, the V gene TRBV5-4; 11 bases match TRBD1. V shed 4 bases, J shed 4 bases, and the junction held 6 bases outside the gene matches. Germline CDR1 and CDR2: SGHNT and YYREEE (reference sequence). The CDR3 spans 15 residues. As DNA, the CDR3 is TGTGCCAGCAGCCTGGGACAGGGGGGGGGCTATGGCTACACCTTC. Translated, it gives CASSLGQGGGYGYTF.

The V call is TRBV6-2 or TRBV6-3, the J call TRBJ1-2; D is undetermined. The germline gives CDR1 MNHEY, CDR2 SVGEGT. This CDR3 has 13 amino acids. V was cut by 5 bases and J by 5 bases, with 12 bases left in between. CDR3 nucleotides: TGTGCCAGCAGTACGACTTTTCCGTATGGCTACACCTTC. This gives the protein CASSTTFPYGYTF.

This chain uses TRBV6-5 with TRBJ2-1, with 13 bases aligning to TRBD2. Germline V gene lookup returns CDR1 MNHEY and CDR2 SVGAGI. V was clipped by 10 bases and J by 10 bases; unmatched bases: 10. This CDR3 contains 14 residues. The CDR3 nucleotides read TGTGCCATTGTACTAGCGGGGGGGCCAAGCGAGCAGTTCTTC. This encodes CAIVLAGGPSEQFF.

V usage is TRBV6-5 and J usage is TRBJ2-3; TRBD2 agrees at 8 bases. CDR1 MNHEY and CDR2 SVGAGI come from the germline V gene. The CDR3 loop spans 12 amino acids. V trimming: 7 bases; J trimming: 7 bases; junction bases outside the gene matches: 4. CDR3 in DNA: TGTGCCAGCACCCCGGGGGGGAATACGCAGTATTTT. It encodes CASTPGGNTQYF.